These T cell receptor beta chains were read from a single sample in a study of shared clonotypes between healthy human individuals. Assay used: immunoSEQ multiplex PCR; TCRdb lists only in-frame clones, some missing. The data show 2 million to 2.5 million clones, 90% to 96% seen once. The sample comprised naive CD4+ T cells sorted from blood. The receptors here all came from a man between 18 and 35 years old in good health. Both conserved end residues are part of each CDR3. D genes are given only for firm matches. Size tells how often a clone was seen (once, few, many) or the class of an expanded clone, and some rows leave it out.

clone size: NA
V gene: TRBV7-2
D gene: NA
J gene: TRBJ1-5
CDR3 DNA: TGTGCCAGCAGCCTGGATGGCAATCAGCCCCAGCATTTT
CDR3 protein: CASSLDGNQPQHF

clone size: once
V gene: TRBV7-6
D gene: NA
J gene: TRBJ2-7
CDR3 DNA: TGTGCCAGCAGCTTAGCAGGGACCGCTAGCTCCTACGAGCAGTACTTC
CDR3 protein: CASSLAGTASSYEQYF

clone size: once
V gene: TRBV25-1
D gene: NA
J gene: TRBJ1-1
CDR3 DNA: TGTGCCAGCAGTCGGGAGGGGAACACTGAAGCTTTCTTT
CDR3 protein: CASSREGNTEAFF

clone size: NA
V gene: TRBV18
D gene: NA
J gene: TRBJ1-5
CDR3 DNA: TGTGCCAGCTCACAGGGGCAGACCAATCAGCCCCAGCATTTT
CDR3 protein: CASSQGQTNQPQHF

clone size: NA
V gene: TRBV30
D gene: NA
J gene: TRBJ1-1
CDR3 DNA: TGTGCCTGGAGTGTACCGGCAGGGAACACTGAAGCTTTCTTT
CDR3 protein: CAWSVPAGNTEAFF

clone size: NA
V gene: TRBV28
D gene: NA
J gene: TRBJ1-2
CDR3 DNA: TGTGCCTGTGGGGACAACACTAACTATGGCTACACCTTC
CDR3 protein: CACGDNTNYGYTF

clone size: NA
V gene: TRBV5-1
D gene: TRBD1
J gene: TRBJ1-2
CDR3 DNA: TGCGCCAGCAGCTTGGCTGTTTCCGGGACAGGGTTTTATGGCTACACCTTC
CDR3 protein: CASSLAVSGTGFYGYTF

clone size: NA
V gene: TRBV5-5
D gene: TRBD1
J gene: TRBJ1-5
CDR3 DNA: TGTGCCAGCAGCGGGCAGGGACAGGGCAATCAGCCCCAGCATTTT
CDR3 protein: CASSGQGQGNQPQHF

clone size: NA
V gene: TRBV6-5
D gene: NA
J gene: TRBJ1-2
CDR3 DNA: TGTGCCAGCAGTTACTCCACAGACTATGGCTACACCTTC
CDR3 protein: CASSYSTDYGYTF

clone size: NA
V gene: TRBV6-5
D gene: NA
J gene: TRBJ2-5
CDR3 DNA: TGTGCCAGCAGTTACTCGCAGCGGCTTGTTCAGACCCAGTACTTC
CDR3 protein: CASSYSQRLVQTQYF

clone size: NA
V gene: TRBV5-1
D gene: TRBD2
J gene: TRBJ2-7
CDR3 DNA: TGCGCCAGCAGCTTGGGAGGACTAGCGGGACCCGCTTACGAGCAGTACTTC
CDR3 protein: CASSLGGLAGPAYEQYF

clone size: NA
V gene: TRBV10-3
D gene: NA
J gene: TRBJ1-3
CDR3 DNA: TGTGCCATTCTGCCTCCTGGAAACACCATATATTTT
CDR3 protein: CAILPPGNTIYF

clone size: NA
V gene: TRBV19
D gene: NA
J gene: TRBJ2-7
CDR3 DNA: TGTGCCAGTAGTTCGGCGGGTCTCGACTGGGGCTACGAGCAGTACTTC
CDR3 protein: CASSSAGLDWGYEQYF

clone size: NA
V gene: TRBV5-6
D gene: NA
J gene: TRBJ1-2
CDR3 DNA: TGTGCCAGCAGCTTGGGACTGTCTAACTATGGCTACACCTTC
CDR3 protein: CASSLGLSNYGYTF

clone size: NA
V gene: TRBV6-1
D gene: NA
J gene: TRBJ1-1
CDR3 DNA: TGTGCCAGCAGCGCCCTTGGGAACACTGAAGCTTTCTTT
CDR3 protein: CASSALGNTEAFF

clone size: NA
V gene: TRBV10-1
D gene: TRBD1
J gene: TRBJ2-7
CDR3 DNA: TGCGCCAGCAGTGAGTTCGGACAGGGGTACGAGCAGTACTTC
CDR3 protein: CASSEFGQGYEQYF

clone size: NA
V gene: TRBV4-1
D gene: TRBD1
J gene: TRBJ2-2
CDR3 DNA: TGCGCCAGCAGCCAAGATCCCGGACAGGGGGCCGGGGAGCTGTTTTTT
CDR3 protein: CASSQDPGQGAGELFF

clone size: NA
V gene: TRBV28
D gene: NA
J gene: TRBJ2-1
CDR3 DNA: TGTGCCAGCAGCCCTGAGATGAGCAATGAGCAGTTCTTC
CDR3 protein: CASSPEMSNEQFF

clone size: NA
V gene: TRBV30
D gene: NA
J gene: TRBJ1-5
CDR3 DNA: TGTGCCTGGAGTGTCCAGGGGAGCAATCAGCCCCAGCATTTT
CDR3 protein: CAWSVQGSNQPQHF

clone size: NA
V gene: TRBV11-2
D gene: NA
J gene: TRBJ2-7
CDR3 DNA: TGTGCCAGCAGCCCCCCAACCAACGAGCAGTACTTC
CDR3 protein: CASSPPTNEQYF

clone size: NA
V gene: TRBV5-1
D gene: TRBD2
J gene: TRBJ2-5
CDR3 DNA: TGCGCCAGCAGCTTGGGGACTAGCGGGGGGCATGAGACCCAGTACTTC
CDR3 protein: CASSLGTSGGHETQYF

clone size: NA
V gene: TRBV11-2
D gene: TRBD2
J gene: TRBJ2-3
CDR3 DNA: TGTGCCAGCAGCCCTAGACTAGCGGGATGGACAGATACGCAGTATTTT
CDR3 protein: CASSPRLAGWTDTQYF

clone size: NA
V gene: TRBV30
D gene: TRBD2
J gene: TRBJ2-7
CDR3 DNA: TGTGCCTCCGGGGGGTACTCCTACGAGCAGTACTTC
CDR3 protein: CASGGYSYEQYF

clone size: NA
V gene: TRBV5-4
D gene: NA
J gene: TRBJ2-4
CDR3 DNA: TGTGCCAGCAGCAGGGGTGGGGCTATGGCCAAAAACATTCAGTACTTC
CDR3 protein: CASSRGGAMAKNIQYF

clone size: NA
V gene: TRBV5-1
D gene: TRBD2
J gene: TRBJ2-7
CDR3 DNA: TGCGCCAGCAGCTTGGGGACTAGCGGATTGTACGAGCAGTACTTC
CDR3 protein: CASSLGTSGLYEQYF

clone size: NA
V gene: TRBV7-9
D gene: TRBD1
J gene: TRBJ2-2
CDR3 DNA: TGTGCCAGCAGCTTTGACGGGACAGGGGACACCGGGGAGCTGTTTTTT
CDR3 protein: CASSFDGTGDTGELFF

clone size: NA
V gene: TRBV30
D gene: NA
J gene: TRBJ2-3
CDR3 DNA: TGTGCCTGGAATCAGGAGAGCACAGATACGCAGTATTTT
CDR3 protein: CAWNQESTDTQYF

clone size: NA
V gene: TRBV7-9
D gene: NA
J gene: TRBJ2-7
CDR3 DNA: TGTGCCAGCAGCCTAACTACAATCTACGAGCAGTACTTC
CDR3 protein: CASSLTTIYEQYF

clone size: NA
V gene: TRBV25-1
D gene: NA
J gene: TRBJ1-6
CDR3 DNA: TGTGCCAGCAGTGAATCGGGAAGGGGAGATTCACCCCTCCACTTT
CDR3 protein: CASSESGRGDSPLHF

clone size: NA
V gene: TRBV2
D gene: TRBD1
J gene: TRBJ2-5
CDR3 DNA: TGTGCCAGCATTTTCGACAGGGGAGGTGTTGAGACCCAGTACTTC
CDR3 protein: CASIFDRGGVETQYF